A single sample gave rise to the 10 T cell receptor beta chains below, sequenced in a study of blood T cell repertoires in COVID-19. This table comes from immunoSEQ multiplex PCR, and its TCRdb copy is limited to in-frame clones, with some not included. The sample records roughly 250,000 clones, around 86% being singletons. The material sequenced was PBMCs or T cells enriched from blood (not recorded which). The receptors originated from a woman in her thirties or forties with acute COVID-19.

The CDR3 spells CASSSGGSLEAFF. In nucleotides, the CDR3 is TGTGCCAGCAGTTCAGGGGGCTCACTTGAAGCTTTCTTT. The chain employs TRBV27 and TRBJ1-1; 8 bases are shared with TRBD1. This CDR3 is built from 13 residues. V was clipped by 4 bases and J by 7 bases; unmatched bases: 5. Germline V gene lookup returns CDR1 MNHEY and CDR2 SMNVEV (reference sequence).

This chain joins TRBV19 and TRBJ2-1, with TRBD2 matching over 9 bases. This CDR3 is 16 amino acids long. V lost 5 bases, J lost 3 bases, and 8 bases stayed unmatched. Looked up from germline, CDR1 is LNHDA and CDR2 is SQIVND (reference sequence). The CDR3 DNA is TGTGCCAGTAGTCGGACTAGCGCCATACTCTACAATGAGCAGTTCTTC. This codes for CASSRTSAILYNEQFF. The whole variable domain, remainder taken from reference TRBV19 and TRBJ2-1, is DGGITQSPKYLFRKEGQNVTLSCEQNLNHDAMYWYRQDPGQGLRLIYYSQIVNDFQKGDIAEGYSVSREKKESFPLTVTSAQKNPTAFYLCASSRTSAILYNEQFFGPGTRLTVL.

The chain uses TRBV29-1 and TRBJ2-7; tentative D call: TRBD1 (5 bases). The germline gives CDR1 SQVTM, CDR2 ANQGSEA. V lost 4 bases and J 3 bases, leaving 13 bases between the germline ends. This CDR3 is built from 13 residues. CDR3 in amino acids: CSVGVTQGYEQYF. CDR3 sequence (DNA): TGCAGCGTTGGAGTAACCCAGGGCTACGAGCAGTACTTC.

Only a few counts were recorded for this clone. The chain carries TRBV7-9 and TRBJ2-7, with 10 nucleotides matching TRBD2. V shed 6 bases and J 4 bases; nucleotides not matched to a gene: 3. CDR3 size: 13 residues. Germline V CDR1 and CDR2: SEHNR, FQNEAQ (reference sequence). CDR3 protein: CASSPSGRYEQYF. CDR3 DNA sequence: TGTGCCAGCAGTCCTAGCGGGAGATACGAGCAGTACTTC.

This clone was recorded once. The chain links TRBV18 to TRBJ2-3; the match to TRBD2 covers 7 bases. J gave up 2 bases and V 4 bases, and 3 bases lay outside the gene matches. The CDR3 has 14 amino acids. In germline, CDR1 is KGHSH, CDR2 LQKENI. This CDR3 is CASSLGRLTDTQYF. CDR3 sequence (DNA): TGTGCCAGCTCACTCGGGAGGCTCACAGATACGCAGTATTTT.

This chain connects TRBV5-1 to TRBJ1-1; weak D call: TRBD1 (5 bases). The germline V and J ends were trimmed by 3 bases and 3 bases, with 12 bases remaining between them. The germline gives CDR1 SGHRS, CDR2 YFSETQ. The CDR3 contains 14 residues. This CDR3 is CASSWIRVDTEAFF. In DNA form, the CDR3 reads TGCGCCAGCAGCTGGATCAGGGTGGACACTGAAGCTTTCTTT.

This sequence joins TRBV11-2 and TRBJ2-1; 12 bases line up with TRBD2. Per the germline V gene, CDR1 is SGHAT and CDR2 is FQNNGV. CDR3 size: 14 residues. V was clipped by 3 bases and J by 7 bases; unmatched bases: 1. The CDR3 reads CASSLGTSGNEQFF. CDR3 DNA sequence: TGTGCCAGCAGCTTGGGGACTAGCGGGAATGAGCAGTTCTTC.

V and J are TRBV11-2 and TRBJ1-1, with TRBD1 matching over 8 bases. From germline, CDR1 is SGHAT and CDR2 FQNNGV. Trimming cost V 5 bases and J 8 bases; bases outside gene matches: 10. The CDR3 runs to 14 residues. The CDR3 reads CASSLLTRDREAFF. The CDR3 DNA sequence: TGTGCCAGCAGCCTTCTTACCCGGGACAGGGAAGCTTTCTTT.

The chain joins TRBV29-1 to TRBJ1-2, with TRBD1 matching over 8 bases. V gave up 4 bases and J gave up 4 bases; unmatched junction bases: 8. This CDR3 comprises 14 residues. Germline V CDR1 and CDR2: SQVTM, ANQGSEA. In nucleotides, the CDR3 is TGCAGCGTTGGGGAAGGACAGGGCGTCTATGGCTACACCTTC. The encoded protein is CSVGEGQGVYGYTF.

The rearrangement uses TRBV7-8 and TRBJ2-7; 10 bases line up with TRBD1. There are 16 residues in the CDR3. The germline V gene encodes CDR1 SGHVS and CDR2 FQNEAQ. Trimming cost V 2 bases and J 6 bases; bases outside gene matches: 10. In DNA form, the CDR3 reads TGTGCCAGCAGCTTATGGTCCGGGACAGGGGCCCTCGAGCAGTACTTC. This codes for CASSLWSGTGALEQYF.